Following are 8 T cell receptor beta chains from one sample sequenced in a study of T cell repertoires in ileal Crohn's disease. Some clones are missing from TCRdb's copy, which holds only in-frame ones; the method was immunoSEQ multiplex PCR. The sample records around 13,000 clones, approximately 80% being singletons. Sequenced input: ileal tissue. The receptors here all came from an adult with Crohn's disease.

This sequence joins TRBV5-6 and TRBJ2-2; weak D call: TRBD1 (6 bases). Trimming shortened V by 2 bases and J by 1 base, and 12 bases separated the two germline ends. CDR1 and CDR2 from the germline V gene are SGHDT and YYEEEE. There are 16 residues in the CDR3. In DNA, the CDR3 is TGTGCCAGCAGCTTTCTCGGACAGCAGAACACCGGGGAGCTGTTTTTT. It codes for CASSFLGQQNTGELFF.

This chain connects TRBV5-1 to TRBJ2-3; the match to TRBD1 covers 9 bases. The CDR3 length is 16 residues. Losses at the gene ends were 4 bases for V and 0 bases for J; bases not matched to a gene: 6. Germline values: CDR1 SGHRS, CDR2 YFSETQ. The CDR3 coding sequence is TGCGCCAGCAGCACGGACAGGGGCTTCAGCACAGATACGCAGTATTTT. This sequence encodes CASSTDRGFSTDTQYF.

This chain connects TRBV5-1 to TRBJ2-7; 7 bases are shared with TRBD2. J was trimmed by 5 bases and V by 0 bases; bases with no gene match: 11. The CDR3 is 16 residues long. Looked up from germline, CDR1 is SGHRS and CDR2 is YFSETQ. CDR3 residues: CASSLDGGRTFDEQYF. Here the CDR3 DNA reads TGCGCCAGCAGCTTGGATGGCGGGAGAACCTTTGACGAGCAGTACTTC.

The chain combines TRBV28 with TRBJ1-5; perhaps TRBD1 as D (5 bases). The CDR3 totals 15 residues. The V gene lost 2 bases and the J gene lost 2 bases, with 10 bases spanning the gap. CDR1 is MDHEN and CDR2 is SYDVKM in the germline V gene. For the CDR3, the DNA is TGTGCCAGCAGTTTAGGGGGGGTAGGCAATCAGCCCCAGCATTTT. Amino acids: CASSLGGVGNQPQHF.

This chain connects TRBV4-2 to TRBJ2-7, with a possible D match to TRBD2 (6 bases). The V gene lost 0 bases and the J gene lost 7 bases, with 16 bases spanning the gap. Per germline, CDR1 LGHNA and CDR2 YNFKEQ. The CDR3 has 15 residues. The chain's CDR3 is CASSQDGAEGREQYF. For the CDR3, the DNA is TGTGCCAGCAGCCAAGATGGGGCGGAGGGGAGGGAGCAGTACTTC.

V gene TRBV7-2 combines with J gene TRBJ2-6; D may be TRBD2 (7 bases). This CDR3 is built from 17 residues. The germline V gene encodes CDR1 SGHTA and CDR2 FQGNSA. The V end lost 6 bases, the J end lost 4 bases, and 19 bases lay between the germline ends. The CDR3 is CASSPRGGAGGANVLTF. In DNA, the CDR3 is TGTGCCAGCAGTCCACGAGGGGGGGCTGGCGGGGCCAACGTCCTGACTTTC.

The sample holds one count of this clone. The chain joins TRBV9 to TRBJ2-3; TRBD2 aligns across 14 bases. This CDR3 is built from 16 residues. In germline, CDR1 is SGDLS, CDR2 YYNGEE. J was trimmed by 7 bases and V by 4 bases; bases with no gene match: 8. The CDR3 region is CASSPRLAGGPNTQYF. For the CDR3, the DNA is TGTGCCAGCAGCCCCAGACTAGCGGGGGGGCCAAATACGCAGTATTTT.

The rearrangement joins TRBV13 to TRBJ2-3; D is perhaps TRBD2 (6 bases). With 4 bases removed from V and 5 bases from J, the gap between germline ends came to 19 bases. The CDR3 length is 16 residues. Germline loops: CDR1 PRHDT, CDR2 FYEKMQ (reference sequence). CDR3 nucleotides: TGTGCCAGCAGCTCCCCGGGACTTTCCTCGGGAGATACGCAGTATTTT. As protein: CASSSPGLSSGDTQYF.